In this sample, the clone carrying this T cell receptor (beta chain) turned up once. The CDR3 is 17 amino acids. Trimming removed 2 bases from V and 7 bases from J; junction bases left unmatched: 16. The germline CDR1 and CDR2 sequences are MNHEY and SVGEGT. Original processing methods: Amplified reference gene primers provided the basis for estimating nucleated cell counts. The data were produced by immunoSEQ multiplex PCR, yet TCRdb's version contains in-frame clones alone and is incomplete. Clone size and V and J calls were adopted from that table, with D and trimming inferred from the DNA. The table lists about 110,000 clones, around 90% of them singletons, with approximately 3.4% in the top ten. The record originates from a study of blood T cell repertoires in COVID-19. Study at large: Some COVID-19 samples were acute and others convalescent; all came from the United States, Italy and Spain.

The chain has TRBV6-2 or TRBV6-3 and TRBJ2-5; 7 bases are shared with TRBD1. The specimen was peripheral blood. This TCR was recovered from a woman aged 45-65 years with acute or convalescent COVID-19. For the CDR3, the DNA is TGTGCCAGCAGTTACCCCATAGGGGGCGAAACTATGGGGACCCAGTACTTC. This translates into CASSYPIGGETMGTQYF.